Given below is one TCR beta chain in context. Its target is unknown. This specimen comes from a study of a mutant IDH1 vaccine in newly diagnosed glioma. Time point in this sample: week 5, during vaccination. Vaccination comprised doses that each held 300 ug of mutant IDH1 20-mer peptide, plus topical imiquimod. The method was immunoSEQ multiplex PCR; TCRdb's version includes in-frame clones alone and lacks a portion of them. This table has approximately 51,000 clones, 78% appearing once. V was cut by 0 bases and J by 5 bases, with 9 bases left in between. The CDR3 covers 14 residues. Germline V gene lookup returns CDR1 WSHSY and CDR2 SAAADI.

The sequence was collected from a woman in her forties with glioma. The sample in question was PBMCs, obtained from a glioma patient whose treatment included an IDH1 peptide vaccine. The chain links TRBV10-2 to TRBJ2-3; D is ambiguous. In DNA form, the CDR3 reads TGCGCCAGCAGTGAGTCGGCTCGGAGAGATACGCAGTATTTT. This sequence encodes CASSESARRDTQYF.